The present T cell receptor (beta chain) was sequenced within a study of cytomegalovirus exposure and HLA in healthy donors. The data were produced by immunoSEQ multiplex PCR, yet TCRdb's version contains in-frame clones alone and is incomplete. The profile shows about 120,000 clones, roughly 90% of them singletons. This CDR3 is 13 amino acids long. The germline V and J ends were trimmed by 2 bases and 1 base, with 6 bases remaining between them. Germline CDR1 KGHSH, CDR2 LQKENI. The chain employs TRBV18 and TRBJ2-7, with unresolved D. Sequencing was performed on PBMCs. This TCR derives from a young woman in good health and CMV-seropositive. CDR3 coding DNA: TGTGCCAGCTCACCAGGAGATTCCTACGAGCAGTACTTC. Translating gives CASSPGDSYEQYF.